These T cell receptor beta chains were read from a single sample in a study of CD8 T cells in ankylosing spondylitis. TCRdb fed the 5' RACE reads into MiXCR, producing one record per CDR3 protein. The data show hundreds of thousands of distinct CDR3 sequences, 25% to 30% seen once. Sample: blood, either unsorted or a sorted T cell fraction (not recorded which). Every receptor here comes from a male donor with ankylosing spondylitis. CDR3s include the opening cysteine and the closing phenylalanine or tryptophan. A D gene is named only where the DNA matches it firmly. The size entry is marked missing in some rows and otherwise reads once, few, many or a size class.

TRBJ2-7	few	.	TRBV7-2	TGTGCCAGCAGCCCCAATGGGGGAGCGTTCGAGCAGTACTTC	CASSPNGGAFEQYF
TRBJ1-1	.	.	TRBV20-1	TGCAGTGCCAAAGATACAGGAGATCATGAAGCTTTCTTT	CSAKDTGDHEAFF
TRBJ1-2	few	.	TRBV20-1	TGCAGTGCTAGAGTTCGGACACTAGGAGTCTATGGCTACACCTTC	CSARVRTLGVYGYTF
TRBJ2-1	few	.	TRBV20-1	TGCAGTGCTCGGGGTACATACGTATATGAGCAGTTCTTC	CSARGTYVYEQFF
TRBJ1-2	.	.	TRBV5-6	TGTGCCAGCGGCCCAGGGGACTATGGCTACACCTTC	CASGPGDYGYTF
TRBJ1-5	few	TRBD1	TRBV7-2	TGTGCCAGCAGCTCCGGGACAGGGGGCTATCAGCCCCAGCATTTT	CASSSGTGGYQPQHF
TRBJ1-2	.	.	TRBV30	TGTGCCTGGAGTGTAGGGCAGAGATATGGCTACACCTTC	CAWSVGQRYGYTF
TRBJ2-3	few	.	TRBV3-1	TGTGCCAGCAGCCAAGACAGGGGCGCAGATACGCAGTATTTT	CASSQDRGADTQYF
TRBJ2-1	few	.	TRBV12-3/TRBV12-4	TGTGCCAGCAGCGTCCGGACTGTCCGTGAGCAGTTCTTC	CASSVRTVREQFF
TRBJ2-1	.	TRBD2	TRBV29-1	TGCAGCGTTGTGTTCCTAGCGGGAGTCAATGAGCAGTTCTTC	CSVVFLAGVNEQFF
TRBJ2-6	.	TRBD1	TRBV7-6	TGTGCCAGCAGCTCAATACGACAGGGAGTTGCTTCTGGGGCCAACGTCCTGACTTTC	CASSSIRQGVASGANVLTF
TRBJ2-2	few	TRBD1	TRBV5-1	TGCGCCAGCAGCTTTCCGGGACAGGGGAAAACCGGGGAGCTGTTTTTT	CASSFPGQGKTGELFF
TRBJ1-2	few	.	TRBV20-1	TGCAGTGCTAGCCCGGGACGGGCTCCTGGCTACACCTTC	CSASPGRAPGYTF
TRBJ1-1	many	.	TRBV15	TGTGCCACCAGCAGTCGTGACAGGAACACTGAAGCTTTCTTT	CATSSRDRNTEAFF
TRBJ1-3	many	.	TRBV7-9	TGTGCCAGCAGCTTAGACAGGAACTATCCGGCAAACACCATATATTTT	CASSLDRNYPANTIYF
TRBJ2-1	.	TRBD1	TRBV20-1	TGCTGTGCTAGAGATTGGCGGGACAGGGGGTTCAATGAGCAGTTCTTC	CCARDWRDRGFNEQFF
TRBJ2-2	few	.	TRBV12-3/TRBV12-4	TGTGCCAGCAGTTTTAGACAGAACACCGGGGAGCTGTTTTTT	CASSFRQNTGELFF
TRBJ2-1	.	.	TRBV2	TGTGCCAGCATTCCCAGGGCCTCCTACAATGAGCAGTTCTTC	CASIPRASYNEQFF
TRBJ2-3	few	.	TRBV11-1	TGTGCCAGCAGCTTTTCGACACCGGGGGCTCCACCCTCGGATACGCAGTATTTT	CASSFSTPGAPPSDTQYF
TRBJ2-7	.	.	TRBV7-6	TGTGCCAGCAGCTCGACCGGGACCTACGAGCAGTACTTC	CASSSTGTYEQYF
TRBJ1-5	few	.	TRBV20-1	TGCAGTGCTAATGAAGACACTCGCAATCAGCCCCAGCATTTT	CSANEDTRNQPQHF
TRBJ2-5	.	TRBD2	TRBV20-1	TGCAGTGCGCAGACTAGCGGGCCTCAAGAGACCCAGTACTTC	CSAQTSGPQETQYF
TRBJ2-2	.	.	TRBV6-1	TGTGCCAGCAGTGCCTTAGGGGTTTTCACCGGGGAGCTGTTTTTT	CASSALGVFTGELFF
TRBJ2-7	.	TRBD2	TRBV24-1	TGTGCCACCAGTGATTCGACTAGCGGCGGAATCGAGCAGTACTTC	CATSDSTSGGIEQYF
TRBJ2-1	many	TRBD2	TRBV10-3	TGTGCCAGCCGCCGGGTAGCGGGAGACAATGAGCAGTTCTTC	CASRRVAGDNEQFF